The 21 T cell receptor beta chains below come from one sample, sequenced in a study of regulatory dendritic cells for organ transplantation. Antigens for these TCRs are unknown. CFSE-labeled sorted T cells met regulatory or mature dendritic cells for 5 days. The method was immunoSEQ multiplex PCR; TCRdb's version includes in-frame clones alone and lacks a portion of them. The table lists 4,000 to 5,000 clones, 71% of them singletons. Sequencing was carried out using memory CD8+ T cells from blood cultured with dendritic cells. Subset given: CD45RO+ memory T cells. Source of these receptors: a human donor in good health.

This chain's CDR3 is CASSFPEAGTSTDTQYF. The CDR3 DNA reads TGTGCCAGCAGCTTCCCGGAAGCTGGTACTAGCACAGATACGCAGTATTTT. The V and J genes are TRBV7-2 and TRBJ2-3; unclear D gene. The CDR3 loop spans 17 amino acids. Trimming removed 3 bases from V and 0 bases from J, with 16 bases in between. CDR1 is SGHTA and CDR2 is FQGNSA in the germline V gene.

About this clone: At one boundary the junction diverges from the germline segment, which might be a read error. Written as DNA, the CDR3 is TGTGCTAGCAGCCACAGCGGGAGGGGTGAGCAGTTCTTC. This translates into CASSHSGRGEQFF. This rearrangement joins TRBV7-7 to TRBJ2-1, with 10 bases fitting TRBD2. The CDR3 sequence is 13 residues long. CDR1 and CDR2 (germline): SSHAT, FNYEAQ (reference sequence).

For this clone: This likely stems from a read error, as it lies one base from a far larger clone. The same CDR3 arises from other DNA sequences in this sample as well. The genes are TRBV7-2 and TRBJ2-7; possibly TRBD1 for D (6 bases). Trimming cost V 5 bases and J 5 bases, with 19 bases left between them. Germline V gene sequence: CDR1 SGHTA, CDR2 FQGNSA. This CDR3 spans 15 amino acids. CDR3 nucleotides: TGTGCCAGCAGCCAAGTAGGAGCAGGGGAACACGAGCAGTACTTC. The encoded protein is CASSQVGAGEHEQYF.

J is TRBJ1-4 and V is TRBV6-1, with D perhaps TRBD1 (6 bases). The CDR3 has 16 amino acids. V lost 4 bases, J lost 11 bases, and 23 bases lay in between. CDR1 and CDR2 (germline): MNHNS, SASEGT. The CDR3, as DNA: TGTGCCAGCAGTGGATGGACCGGGACACTTACGGAGAAACTGTTTTTT. It encodes CASSGWTGTLTEKLFF.

The V call is TRBV15, the J call TRBJ2-1, with 11 nucleotides matching TRBD2. V shed 0 bases, J shed 7 bases, and the junction held 2 bases outside the gene matches. Germline V gene data show CDR1 as LNHNV and CDR2 as YYDKDF (reference sequence). The CDR3 has 15 amino acids. The CDR3 here is CATSRDSSGGNEQFF. CDR3 sequence (DNA): TGTGCCACCAGCAGAGATTCTAGCGGGGGGAATGAGCAGTTCTTC.

The chain joins TRBV5-4 to TRBJ1-3; D might be TRBD1 (6 bases). Deletions cut 4 bases from V and 2 bases from J, with 16 bases between. The length of the CDR3 is 16 residues. CDR1 is SGHNT, CDR2 YYREEE, per germline (reference sequence). The CDR3 loop reads CASSQTLTGTGNTIYF. In DNA form, the CDR3 reads TGTGCCAGCAGCCAAACACTAACAGGGACTGGAAACACCATATATTTT. Combining the CDR3 with reference TRBV5-4 and TRBJ1-3 gives the whole variable domain ETGVTQSPTHLIKTRGQQVTLRCSSQSGHNTVSWYQQALGQGPQFIFQYYREEENGRGNFPPRFSGLQFPNYSSELNVNALELDDSALYLCASSQTLTGTGNTIYFGEGSWLTVV.

The chain recombines TRBV5-5 with TRBJ1-1; 8 bases align to TRBD1. The CDR3 sequence is 16 residues long. The V gene's germline CDR1 is SGHKS and CDR2 YYEKEE (reference sequence). The V and J ends lost 3 bases and 6 bases, in that order; junction bases with no gene match: 13. CDR3 in amino acids: CASSSGDRWRWPEAFF. For the CDR3, the DNA is TGTGCCAGCAGCTCGGGGGACAGGTGGAGGTGGCCTGAAGCTTTCTTT.

The chain employs TRBV28 and TRBJ2-1, with D perhaps TRBD1 or TRBD2 (5 bases each). Germline-derived CDR1 and CDR2 are MDHEN and SYDVKM. Trimming took 3 bases from V and 10 from J, leaving 16 bases between them. This CDR3 is 14 amino acids long. The CDR3 nucleotides are TGTGCCAGCAGTTTCGGGGCCCAGAGGGACGAGCAGTTCTTC. Translating it yields CASSFGAQRDEQFF.

As regards this clone: Different DNA sequences within this sample yield the same CDR3. The chain carries TRBV9 and TRBJ2-3, with 12 positions matching TRBD2. Germline assignment: CDR1 SGDLS and CDR2 YYNGEE. V was clipped by 3 bases and J by 4 bases; unmatched bases: 3. This CDR3 is 15 amino acids long. The CDR3: CASSASGRGADTQYF. The CDR3 nucleotides read TGTGCCAGCAGCGCTAGCGGGAGGGGCGCAGATACGCAGTATTTT.

In its sample, this clone was seen a few times. V gene TRBV7-9 combines with J gene TRBJ2-1, with 7 bases identical to TRBD2. V shed 5 bases and J 9 bases; nucleotides not matched to a gene: 22. The V gene's germline CDR1 is SEHNR and CDR2 FQNEAQ (reference sequence). The CDR3 consists of 18 residues. The CDR3 here is CASSPSWGGGLPGGEQFF. In nucleotides, the CDR3 is TGTGCCAGCAGCCCCTCGTGGGGCGGGGGACTCCCGGGGGGTGAGCAGTTCTTC.

The CDR3 DNA follows: TGTGCCAGCAACGTAGGGCAGGGATTAACTGAAGCTTTCTTT. Protein: CASNVGQGLTEAFF. V gene TRBV2 combines with J gene TRBJ1-1, with D tentatively TRBD1 (5 bases). V dropped 7 bases and J dropped 5 bases, with 17 bases sitting between them. The CDR3 spans 14 residues. The germline CDR1 and CDR2 sequences are SNHLY and FYNNEI.

The V gene is TRBV5-8, the J gene TRBJ1-5, with 8 nucleotides matching TRBD1. V was clipped by 4 bases and J by 4 bases; unmatched bases: 4. The CDR3 has 14 residues. CDR1 SGHTS and CDR2 YDEGEE come from the germline V gene. DNA for the CDR3: TGTGCCAGCAGCGATCGGACAGGGAATCAGCCCCAGCATTTT. Protein product: CASSDRTGNQPQHF. The full variable domain, rest sourced from reference TRBV5-8 and TRBJ1-5, is EAGVTQSPTHLIKTRGQQATLRCSPISGHTSVYWYQQALGLGLQFLLWYDEGEERNRGNFPPRFSGRQFPNYSSELNVNALELEDSALYLCASSDRTGNQPQHFGDGTRLSIL.

In this sample, this clone turned up once. The rearrangement joins TRBV7-2 to TRBJ2-2; 7 nucleotides line up with TRBD2. The CDR3 runs to 14 residues. With V trimmed by 4 bases and J by 6 bases, 5 bases remained unmatched. Germline V gives CDR1 SGHTA, CDR2 FQGNSA. For the CDR3, the DNA is TGTGCCAGCAGCTCCAATCGGGGGGCCGGGGAGCTGTTTTTT. This codes for CASSSNRGAGELFF.

The chain couples TRBV21-1 to TRBJ2-7; no check of the table's D call, TRBD1, against the DNA was made. TRBV21-1 is shown as a pseudogene. The CDR3 loop spans 13 amino acids. The CDR3 region is CASAPKPDYEQYF. DNA of the CDR3: TGTGCCAGTGCACCCAAACCAGATTACGAGCAGTACTTC.

This chain's CDR3 is CASSDTGLSGITDTQYF. DNA of the CDR3: TGTGCCAGCAGCGATACTGGACTGTCGGGGATCACAGATACGCAGTATTTT. The chain couples TRBV9 to TRBJ2-3, with D possibly TRBD2 on 5 matching bases. The CDR3 covers 17 residues. The V end was cut by 3 bases, the J end by 2 bases, with 19 bases between. The germline V gene has CDR1 SGDLS and CDR2 YYNGEE.

J is TRBJ2-3 and V is TRBV6-1; TRBD2 matches at 14 bases. J lost 4 bases, V lost 9 bases, and 6 bases had no gene match. Germline V lookup: CDR1 MNHNS, CDR2 SASEGT. This CDR3 comprises 15 residues. The CDR3 region is CASRGTSGSADTQYF. DNA for the CDR3: TGTGCCAGTAGGGGGACTAGCGGGAGTGCAGATACGCAGTATTTT.

The CDR3: CATSRVDGELFF. In DNA form, the CDR3 reads TGTGCCACCAGCAGAGTGGACGGGGAGCTGTTTTTT. V is TRBV15 and J is TRBJ2-2; D gene unclear. Germline loops: CDR1 LNHNV, CDR2 YYDKDF (reference sequence). V was clipped by 1 base and J by 7 bases, with 4 bases between them. The CDR3 totals 12 residues.

This sequence joins TRBV27 and TRBJ1-2; D gene uncertain. Germline CDR1 and CDR2: MNHEY and SMNVEV (reference sequence). Trimming shortened V by 4 bases and J by 3 bases, and 9 bases separated the two germline ends. This CDR3 has 13 residues. The CDR3 DNA reads TGTGCCAGCAGTTCGTCACAGTACTATGGCTACACCTTC. It yields the protein CASSSSQYYGYTF.

V is TRBV6-4 and J is TRBJ2-1; 7 bases fit TRBD2. The germline V gene encodes CDR1 MRHNA and CDR2 SNTAGT. The CDR3 covers 16 residues. V gave up 0 bases and J gave up 7 bases; unmatched junction bases: 9. For the CDR3, the DNA is TGTGCCAGCAGTGACTCGGGGGAGGGGACGGGGAATGAGCAGTTCTTC. The encoded protein is CASSDSGEGTGNEQFF.

The chain recombines TRBV11-2 with TRBJ1-5; D is unresolved. The germline gives CDR1 SGHAT, CDR2 FQNNGV. There are 16 residues in the CDR3. Trimming left V 5 bases short and J 1 base short, with 15 bases between. The CDR3 DNA follows: TGTGCCAGCAGCGTCGGATTACTGGGGAGCAATCAGCCCCAGCATTTT. Amino acid sequence: CASSVGLLGSNQPQHF.

By frequency in the sample, this clone is medium-sized. The chain employs TRBV28 and TRBJ2-3; D not resolved. V dropped 4 bases and J dropped 6 bases, with 14 bases sitting between them. CDR1 is MDHEN, CDR2 SYDVKM, per germline. The CDR3 totals 14 residues. CDR3 nucleotides: TGTGCCAGCAGTTCGGACGTCCCAATGGATACGCAGTATTTT. Encoded protein: CASSSDVPMDTQYF.